These 14 T cell receptor beta chains originate from one sample sequenced in a study of beta chain features in type 1 diabetes. Whole-study findings and limits: The study found moderately but significantly shorter TCRB CDR3s in all four CD4+ subsets of Type 1 diabetes patients.

Every bit of the isolated RNA underwent reverse transcription, so sequencing read expressed TCRB transcripts. Assay used: immunoSEQ multiplex PCR; TCRdb lists only in-frame clones, some missing. The repertoire includes over 150,000 clones, approximately 7.9% of them detected once, and roughly 0.5% sits in the top ten. The antigens of these receptors remain unknown. Source material: central memory CD4+ T cells from blood. The receptors shown here come from a man between 18 and 35 years old with type 1 diabetes.

The chain employs TRBV6-1 and TRBJ2-2, with D maybe TRBD2 (6 bases). The V and J ends lost 3 bases and 0 bases respectively, with 11 bases between them. This CDR3 region has 16 residues. Germline-derived CDR1 and CDR2 are MNHNS and SASEGT. CDR3 DNA: TGTGCCAGCAGTGATGCGGGGCACGCGAACACCGGGGAGCTGTTTTTT. It translates to CASSDAGHANTGELFF.

The V gene is TRBV7-2, the J gene TRBJ2-5, with 7 bases identical to TRBD1. There are 14 residues in the CDR3. With V trimmed by 6 bases and J by 5 bases, 9 bases remained unmatched. Germline lookup yields CDR1 SGHTA and CDR2 FQGNSA. The DNA for the CDR3 is TGTGCCAGCAGTCAAACAGGGGCTAGGGAGACCCAGTACTTC. Translating it yields CASSQTGARETQYF. The entire variable domain, with the rest obtained from reference TRBV7-2 and TRBJ2-5, is as follows: GAGVSQSPSNKVTEKGKDVELRCDPISGHTALYWYRQSLGQGLEFLIYFQGNSAPDKSGLPSDRFSAERTGGSVSTLTIQRTQQEDSAVYLCASSQTGARETQYFGPGTRLLVL.

Only a few counts were recorded for this clone. This sequence joins TRBV6-5 and TRBJ2-2; D remains ambiguous. The CDR3 totals 15 residues. The germline V gene encodes CDR1 MNHEY and CDR2 SVGAGI. Trimming removed 7 bases from V and 2 bases from J, with 14 bases in between. The CDR3 DNA is TGTGCCAGCACTTCCCTCCAGGCTAACACCGGGGAGCTGTTTTTT. Encoded protein: CASTSLQANTGELFF.

This clone was seen more than once but under ten times. This chain links TRBV7-2 with TRBJ2-4; 9 bases are a match to TRBD2. Looked up from germline, CDR1 is SGHTA and CDR2 is FQGNSA. The CDR3 is 16 amino acids. Trimming cost V 2 bases and J 6 bases; bases outside gene matches: 8. The CDR3 loop reads CASSLLGRGGGNIQYF. The CDR3 DNA reads TGTGCCAGCAGCTTACTAGGGCGGGGGGGAGGAAACATTCAGTACTTC.

Only a few counts were recorded for this clone. CDR3 in amino acids: CASSPGDRQKLFF. CDR3 coding DNA: TGTGCCAGCAGCCCCGGGGACAGGCAAAAACTGTTTTTT. J is TRBJ1-4 and V is TRBV11-2, with 8 bases aligning to TRBD1. V gave up 5 bases and J gave up 9 bases; unmatched junction bases: 5. Germline-derived CDR1 and CDR2 are SGHAT and FQNNGV. The CDR3 length is 13 residues. The full variable domain, completed using reference TRBV11-2 and TRBJ1-4, is EAGVAQSPRYKIIEKRQSVAFWCNPISGHATLYWYQQILGQGPKLLIQFQNNGVVDDSQLPKDRFSAERLKGVDSTLKIQPAKLEDSAVYLCASSPGDRQKLFFGSGTQLSVL.

This sequence joins TRBV28 and TRBJ1-2, with D hard to call. CDR3 length: 15 amino acids. The germline V and J ends were trimmed by 6 bases and 0 bases, with 14 bases remaining between them. Per the germline V gene, CDR1 is MDHEN and CDR2 is SYDVKM. The CDR3 reads CASSPAGLANYGYTF. In DNA, the CDR3 is TGTGCCAGCAGCCCAGCAGGATTAGCTAACTATGGCTACACCTTC.

The chain is built from TRBV2 and TRBJ1-2; D may be TRBD1 (5 bases). Trimming shortened V by 5 bases and J by 2 bases, and 9 bases separated the two germline ends. The CDR3 is 13 amino acids. CDR1 and CDR2 (germline): SNHLY, FYNNEI. The CDR3 nucleotides are TGTGCCAGCAGTCCACAGGCAAACTATGGCTACACCTTC. Translation gives CASSPQANYGYTF.

The chain has TRBV2 and TRBJ1-1; D gene uncertain. Germline CDR1 SNHLY, CDR2 FYNNEI. Trimming pared 6 bases from V and 0 bases from J, leaving 8 bases between. The CDR3 contains 13 residues. CDR3 amino acids: CASRKTLNTEAFF. In nucleotides, the CDR3 is TGTGCCAGCAGAAAAACATTGAACACTGAAGCTTTCTTT.

This clone was recorded at least ten times. At the DNA level, this CDR3 is encoded by other sequences in the same sample as well. The rearrangement uses TRBV19 and TRBJ2-4; D remains unclear. The CDR3 consists of 15 residues. Germline CDR1 LNHDA, CDR2 SQIVND (reference sequence). Deletions cut 1 base from V and 0 bases from J, with 7 bases between. The CDR3 here is CASSIVRVAKNIQYF. CDR3 sequence (DNA): TGTGCCAGTAGTATAGTCCGAGTAGCCAAAAACATTCAGTACTTC.

V is TRBV25-1 and J is TRBJ2-2; 11 nucleotides align to TRBD2. The CDR3 is made up of 16 amino acids. J was trimmed by 3 bases and V by 2 bases; bases with no gene match: 2. In germline, CDR1 is MGHDK, CDR2 SYGVNS. DNA of the CDR3: TGTGCCAGCAGTGAAAGTAGCGGGAGGGACACCGGGGAGCTGTTTTTT. Protein sequence: CASSESSGRDTGELFF.

The chain is built from TRBV4-2 and TRBJ1-5; TRBD1 matches 8 bases. The V gene end was trimmed by 4 bases and the J gene end by 6 bases; junction bases not matched to a gene: 14. The CDR3 loop spans 17 amino acids. Germline values: CDR1 LGHNA, CDR2 YNFKEQ. DNA of the CDR3: TGTGCCAGCAGCCCGAGCCAAGCGACAGGGGTAGGTCAGCCCCAGCATTTT. Its protein is CASSPSQATGVGQPQHF.

The chain has TRBV7-9 and TRBJ2-3; 8 bases align to TRBD1. The V segment lost 6 bases and the J segment 1 base; nucleotides outside the gene matches: 6. The germline gives CDR1 SEHNR, CDR2 FQNEAQ (reference sequence). This CDR3 region has 15 residues. CDR3 nucleotides: TGTGCCAGCAGTCTTCAGGGGGCAGGCACAGATACGCAGTATTTT. It is translated as CASSLQGAGTDTQYF.

J is TRBJ2-3 and V is TRBV18; 7 bases are shared with TRBD1. CDR3 size: 15 residues. The germline V gene has CDR1 KGHSH and CDR2 LQKENI. Trimming removed 4 bases from V and 2 bases from J; junction bases left unmatched: 6. CDR3 in DNA: TGTGCCAGCTCACGACAGACAGGGACCACAGATACGCAGTATTTT. This gives the protein CASSRQTGTTDTQYF.

The J gene is TRBJ1-2, the V gene TRBV6-5; the D gene is possibly TRBD1 (6 bases). Germline CDR1 MNHEY, CDR2 SVGAGI. V lost 1 base and J 2 bases, leaving 11 bases between the germline ends. The CDR3 runs to 15 residues. This CDR3 is CASSYLGGPNYGYTF. The CDR3 nucleotides are TGTGCCAGCAGTTACTTGGGGGGGCCGAACTATGGCTACACCTTC.